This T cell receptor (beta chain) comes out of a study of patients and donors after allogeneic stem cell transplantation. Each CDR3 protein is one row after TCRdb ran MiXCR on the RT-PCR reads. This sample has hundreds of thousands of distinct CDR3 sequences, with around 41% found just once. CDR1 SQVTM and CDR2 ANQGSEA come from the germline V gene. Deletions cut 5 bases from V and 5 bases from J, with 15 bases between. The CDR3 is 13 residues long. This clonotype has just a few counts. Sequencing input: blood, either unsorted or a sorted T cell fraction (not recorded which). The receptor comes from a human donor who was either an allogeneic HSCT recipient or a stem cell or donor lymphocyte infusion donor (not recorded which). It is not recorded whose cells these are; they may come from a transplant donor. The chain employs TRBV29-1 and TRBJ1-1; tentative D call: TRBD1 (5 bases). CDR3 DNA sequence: TGCAGCGTTCGGGGCTACCCGAGTACTGAAGCTTTCTTT. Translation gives CSVRGYPSTEAFF.